This T cell receptor beta chain was recovered during a study of T cells in Graves' hyperthyroidism and ophthalmopathy. On the study more broadly: Upon initial diagnosis and before any treatment, peripheral blood was collected.

It was RNA transcripts that yielded the amplified TCR beta CDR3 regions. HTBI primers were employed in a first-round RT-PCR of the TCR CDR3. TCRdb fed the multiplex PCR reads into MiXCR, producing one record per CDR3 protein. The sample includes 600,000 to 700,000 distinct CDR3 sequences, roughly 14% seen only once; the top ten take about 3.9%. This clonotype was observed at least ten times. The study left out patients who had uncontrolled infection, other autoimmune disease, pregnancy or lactation. Germline V gene sequence: CDR1 MNHEY, CDR2 SVGEGT. The CDR3 is 15 residues long. V was clipped by 4 bases and J by 3 bases, with 13 bases between them.

The specimen was blood. The J gene is TRBJ1-5, the V gene TRBV6-2 or TRBV6-3; D unclear. This TCR came from a woman in her 40s with Graves' ophthalmopathy. This CDR3 is CASSSSSRPNQPQHF. In nucleotides, the CDR3 is TGTGCCAGCAGTTCCTCTTCGAGACCCAATCAGCCCCAGCATTTT.